These T cell receptor beta chains were read from a single sample in a study of blood T cells in healthy people across ages. TCRdb analysed the 5' RACE reads with MiXCR anew, one entry per CDR3 protein. The repertoire includes about 2 million distinct CDR3 sequences, 49% of them detected once, and roughly 2% sits in the top ten. Sample: blood. The source is a woman aged 40-49 years in good health. CDR3s leave out the opening cysteine and the closing phenylalanine or tryptophan. Clone size appears in some rows only: once, few, many, or a class for an expanded clone.

j_call clone_size v_call cdr3_aa
TRBJ1-2 - TRBV7-9 ASSLEGKGGFT
TRBJ2-7 - TRBV5-4 ASSLHGYEQY
TRBJ1-2 - TRBV20-1 SADRTNYGYT
TRBJ2-7 few TRBV7-2 ASSLREGRGSYEQY
TRBJ1-1 - TRBV12-3/TRBV12-4 ASTMGRYGTEAF
TRBJ1-2 - TRBV9 ASSGTGGTNYGYT
TRBJ2-7 - TRBV4-3 ASSQDVGGLAGAYEQY
- few TRBV9 ASSVAPGYEQY
TRBJ2-1 - TRBV6-5 ASSSNLDREAYNEQF
TRBJ1-4 - TRBV12-3/TRBV12-4 ASSLALDGGAQEKLF
TRBJ1-2 few TRBV12-3/TRBV12-4 ASSLPGRGYGYT
TRBJ2-6 few TRBV6-2/TRBV6-3 ASIERPGRTGANVLT
TRBJ2-3 - TRBV18 ASSLIADSTDTQY
TRBJ1-1 few TRBV6-5 ATRPREESTEAF
TRBJ1-2 - TRBV7-9 ASSLGQRGDYGYT
TRBJ1-2 few TRBV4-2 ASSQDQGGLNYGYT
TRBJ2-3 - TRBV10-3 AISPVEPTDTQY
TRBJ2-5 few TRBV7-2 ASSYSAPGTQY
TRBJ2-7 - TRBV9 ASSPIHGAEHEQY
TRBJ2-1 - TRBV15 ATSKRQGGNEQF
TRBJ2-7 - TRBV6-5 ASSDSSRGYEQY
TRBJ2-5 few TRBV5-5 ASSSYRGGQETQY
TRBJ2-3 - TRBV3-1 ASSQDFQRGGPDTQY
TRBJ1-5 - TRBV20-1 SARTGESDQPQH
TRBJ2-3 once TRBV12-3/TRBV12-4 ASKWTGVMADTQY
TRBJ2-3 - TRBV6-5 ASSWDRARDTQY
TRBJ2-5 many TRBV7-2 ASSLAGALETQY
TRBJ1-5 - TRBV7-6 ASSPTGSQPQH
TRBJ2-1 - TRBV10-2 ASSVSGSTYNEQF
TRBJ1-6 - TRBV28 ASSPARGNSPLH
TRBJ1-1 - TRBV27 ASSLSLWPATGDGAEAF
TRBJ2-1 - TRBV7-7 ASSRRTSGYNERF
- - TRBV12-3/TRBV12-4 ASKDPGLYEQY
TRBJ2-3 few TRBV12-3/TRBV12-4 ASTHIAGVVLSTDTQY
TRBJ2-7 - TRBV7-2 ASSLVSLRDRGYEQY
TRBJ2-1 - TRBV24-1 ATSDPGLNNEQF
TRBJ2-5 few TRBV20-1 SAHRTSGGSETQY
- - TRBV6-5 ASSYSGTVRVYEQY